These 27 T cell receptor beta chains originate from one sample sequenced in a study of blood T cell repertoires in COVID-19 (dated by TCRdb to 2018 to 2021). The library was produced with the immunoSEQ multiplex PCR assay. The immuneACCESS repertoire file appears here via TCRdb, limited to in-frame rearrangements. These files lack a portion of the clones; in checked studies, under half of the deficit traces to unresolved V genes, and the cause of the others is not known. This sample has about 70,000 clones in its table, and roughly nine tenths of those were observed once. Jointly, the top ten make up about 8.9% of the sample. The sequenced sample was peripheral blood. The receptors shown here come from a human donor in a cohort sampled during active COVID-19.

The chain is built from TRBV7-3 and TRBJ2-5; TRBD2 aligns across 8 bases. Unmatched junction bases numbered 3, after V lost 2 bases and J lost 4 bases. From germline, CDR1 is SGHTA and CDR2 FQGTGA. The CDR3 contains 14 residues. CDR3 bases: TGTGCCAGCAGCTTACTTGCGGGAGGAGAGACCCAGTACTTC. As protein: CASSLLAGGETQYF.

Written as DNA, the CDR3 is TGCGCCAGCAGCCAGATGGTGTACGGACGGGACAGGAAAAGCACAGATACGCAGTATTTT. Protein product: CASSQMVYGRDRKSTDTQYF. The chain has TRBV4-3 and TRBJ2-3; 8 bases map to TRBD1. Germline V CDR1 and CDR2: LGHNA, YSLEER. V trimming: 3 bases; J trimming: 0 bases; junction bases outside the gene matches: 17. This CDR3 is built from 20 residues.

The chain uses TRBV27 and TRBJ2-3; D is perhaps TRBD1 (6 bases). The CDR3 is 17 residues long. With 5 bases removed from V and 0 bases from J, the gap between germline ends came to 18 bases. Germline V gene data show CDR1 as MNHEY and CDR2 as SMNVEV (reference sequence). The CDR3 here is CASSAIPTGVSTDTQYF. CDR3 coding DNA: TGTGCCAGCAGTGCCATTCCGACAGGAGTTAGCACAGATACGCAGTATTTT.

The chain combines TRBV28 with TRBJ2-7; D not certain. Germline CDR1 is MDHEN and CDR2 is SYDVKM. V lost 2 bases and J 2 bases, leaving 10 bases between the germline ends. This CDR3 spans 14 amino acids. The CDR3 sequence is CASSLHDGAYEQYF. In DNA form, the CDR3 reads TGTGCCAGCAGTTTACACGACGGAGCCTACGAGCAGTACTTC.

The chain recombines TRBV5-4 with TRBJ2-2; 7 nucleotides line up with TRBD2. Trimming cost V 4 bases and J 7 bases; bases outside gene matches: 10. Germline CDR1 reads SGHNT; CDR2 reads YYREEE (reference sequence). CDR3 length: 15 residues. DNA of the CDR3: TGTGCCAGCAGCGGCGGGGCGGGAGTTGGCGGGGAGCTGTTTTTT. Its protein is CASSGGAGVGGELFF.

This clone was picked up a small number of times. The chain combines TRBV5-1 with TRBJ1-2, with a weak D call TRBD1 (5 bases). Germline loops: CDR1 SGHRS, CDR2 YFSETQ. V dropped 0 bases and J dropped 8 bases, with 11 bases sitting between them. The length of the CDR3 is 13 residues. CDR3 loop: CASSLAGGDGYTF. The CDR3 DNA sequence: TGCGCCAGCAGCTTGGCCGGGGGGGACGGCTACACCTTC.

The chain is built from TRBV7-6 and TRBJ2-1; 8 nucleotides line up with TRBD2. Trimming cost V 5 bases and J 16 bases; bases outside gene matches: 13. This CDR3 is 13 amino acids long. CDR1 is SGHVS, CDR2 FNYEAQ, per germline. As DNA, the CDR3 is TGTGCCAGCAGCCCCAGCCCCCGGGGGGGGTTTTTCTTC. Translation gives CASSPSPRGGFFF.

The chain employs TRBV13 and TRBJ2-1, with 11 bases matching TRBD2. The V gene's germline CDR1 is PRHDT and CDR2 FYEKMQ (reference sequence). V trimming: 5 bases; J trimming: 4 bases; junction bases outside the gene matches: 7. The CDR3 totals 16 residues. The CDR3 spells CASSPSASGRYNEQFF. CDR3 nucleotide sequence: TGTGCCAGCAGCCCCTCGGCTAGCGGGAGGTACAATGAGCAGTTCTTC.

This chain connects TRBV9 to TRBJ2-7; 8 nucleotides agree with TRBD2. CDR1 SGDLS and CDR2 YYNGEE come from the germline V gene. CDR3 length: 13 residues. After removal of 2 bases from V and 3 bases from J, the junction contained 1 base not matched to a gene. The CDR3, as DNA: TGTGCCAGCAGCGTTACTAGCGGCTACGAGCAGTACTTC. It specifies CASSVTSGYEQYF.

CDR3 region: CASSLYRTTSGEEQYF. CDR3 coding DNA: TGTGCCAGCAGCCTCTATAGGACGACTAGCGGCGAAGAGCAGTACTTC. V gene TRBV7-9 combines with J gene TRBJ2-7, with TRBD2 identical over 9 bases. Germline loops: CDR1 SEHNR, CDR2 FQNEAQ (reference sequence). The CDR3 is made up of 16 amino acids. Germline trimming cut 5 bases from V and 7 bases from J; bases unmatched to any gene: 15.

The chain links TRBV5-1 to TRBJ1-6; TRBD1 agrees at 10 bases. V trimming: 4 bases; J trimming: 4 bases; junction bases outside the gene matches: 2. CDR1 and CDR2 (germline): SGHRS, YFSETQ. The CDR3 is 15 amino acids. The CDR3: CASSVDRGYNSPLHF. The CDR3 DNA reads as TGCGCCAGCAGCGTGGACAGGGGGTATAATTCACCCCTCCACTTT.

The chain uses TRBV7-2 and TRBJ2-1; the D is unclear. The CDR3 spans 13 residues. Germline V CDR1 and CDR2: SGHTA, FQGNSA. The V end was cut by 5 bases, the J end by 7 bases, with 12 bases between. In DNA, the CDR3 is TGTGCCAGCAGCCCTATGCAGCGAAATGAGCAGTTCTTC. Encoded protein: CASSPMQRNEQFF. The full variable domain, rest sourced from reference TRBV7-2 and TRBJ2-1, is GAGVSQSPSNKVTEKGKDVELRCDPISGHTALYWYRQSLGQGLEFLIYFQGNSAPDKSGLPSDRFSAERTGGSVSTLTIQRTQQEDSAVYLCASSPMQRNEQFFGPGTRLTVL.

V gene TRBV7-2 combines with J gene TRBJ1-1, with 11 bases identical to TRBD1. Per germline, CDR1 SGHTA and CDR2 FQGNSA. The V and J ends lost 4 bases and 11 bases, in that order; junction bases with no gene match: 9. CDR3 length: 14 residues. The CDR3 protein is CASSSLGTGGSAFF. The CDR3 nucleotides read TGTGCCAGCAGCTCTCTCGGGACAGGGGGATCTGCTTTCTTT.

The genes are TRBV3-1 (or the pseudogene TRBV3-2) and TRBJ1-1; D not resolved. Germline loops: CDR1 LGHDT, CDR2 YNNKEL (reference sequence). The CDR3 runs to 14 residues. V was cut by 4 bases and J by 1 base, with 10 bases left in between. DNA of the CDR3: TGTGCCAGCAGCCGTGGGTCAGGGAACACTGAAGCTTTCTTT. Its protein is CASSRGSGNTEAFF.

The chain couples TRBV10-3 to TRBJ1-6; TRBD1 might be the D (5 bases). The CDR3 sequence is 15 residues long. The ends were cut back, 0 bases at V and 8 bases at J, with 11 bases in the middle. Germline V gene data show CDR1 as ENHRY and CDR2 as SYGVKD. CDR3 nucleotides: TGTGCCATCAGTGAGTCAGGGACTCAGTATTCACCCCTCCACTTT. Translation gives CAISESGTQYSPLHF.

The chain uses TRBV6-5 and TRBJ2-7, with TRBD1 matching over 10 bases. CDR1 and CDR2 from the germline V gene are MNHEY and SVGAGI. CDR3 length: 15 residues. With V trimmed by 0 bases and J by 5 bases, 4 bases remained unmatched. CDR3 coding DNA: TGTGCCAGCAGTTACTCTGGGACAGGGGACGACGAGCAGTACTTC. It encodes CASSYSGTGDDEQYF.

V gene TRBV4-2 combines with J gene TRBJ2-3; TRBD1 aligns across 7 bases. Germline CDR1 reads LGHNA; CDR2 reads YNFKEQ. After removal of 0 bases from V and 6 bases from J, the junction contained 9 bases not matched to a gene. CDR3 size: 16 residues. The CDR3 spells CASSQDLSRGMDTQYF. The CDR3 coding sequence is TGTGCCAGCAGCCAAGATCTGAGCAGGGGGATGGATACGCAGTATTTT.

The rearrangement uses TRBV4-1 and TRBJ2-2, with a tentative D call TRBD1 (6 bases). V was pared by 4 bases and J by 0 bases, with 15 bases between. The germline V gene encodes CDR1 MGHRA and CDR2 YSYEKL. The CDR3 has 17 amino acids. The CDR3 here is CASSRLQGTANTGELFF. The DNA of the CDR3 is TGCGCCAGCAGCCGCCTGCAGGGGACCGCGAACACCGGGGAGCTGTTTTTT.

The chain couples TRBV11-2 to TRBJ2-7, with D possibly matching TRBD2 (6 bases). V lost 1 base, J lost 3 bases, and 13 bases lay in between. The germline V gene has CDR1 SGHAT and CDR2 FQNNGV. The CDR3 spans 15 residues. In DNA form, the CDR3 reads TGTGCCAGCAGCTTAGTCGCCAGGGACTTCTACGAGCAGTACTTC. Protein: CASSLVARDFYEQYF. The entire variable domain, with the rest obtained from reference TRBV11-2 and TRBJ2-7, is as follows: EAGVAQSPRYKIIEKRQSVAFWCNPISGHATLYWYQQILGQGPKLLIQFQNNGVVDDSQLPKDRFSAERLKGVDSTLKIQPAKLEDSAVYLCASSLVARDFYEQYFGPGTRLTVT.

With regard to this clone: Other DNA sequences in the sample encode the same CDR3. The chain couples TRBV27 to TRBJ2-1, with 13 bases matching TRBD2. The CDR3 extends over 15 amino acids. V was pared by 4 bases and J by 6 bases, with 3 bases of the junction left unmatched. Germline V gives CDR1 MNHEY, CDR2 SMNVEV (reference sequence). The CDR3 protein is CASSSLAGGGNEQFF. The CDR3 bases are TGTGCCAGCAGTTCACTAGCGGGAGGGGGCAATGAGCAGTTCTTC.

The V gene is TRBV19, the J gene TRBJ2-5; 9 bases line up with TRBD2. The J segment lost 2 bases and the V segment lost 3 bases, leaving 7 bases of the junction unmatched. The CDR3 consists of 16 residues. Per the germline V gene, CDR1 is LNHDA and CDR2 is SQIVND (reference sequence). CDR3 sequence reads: CASSIGASGKQETQYF. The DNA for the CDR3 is TGTGCCAGTAGTATTGGCGCTAGCGGGAAACAAGAGACCCAGTACTTC.

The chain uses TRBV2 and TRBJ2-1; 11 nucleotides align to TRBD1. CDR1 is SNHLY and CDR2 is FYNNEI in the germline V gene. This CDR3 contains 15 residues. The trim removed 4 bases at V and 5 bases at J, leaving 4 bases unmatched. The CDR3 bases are TGTGCCAGCAGTGCGGGACAGGGGGTCAACAATGAGCAGTTCTTC. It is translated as CASSAGQGVNNEQFF.

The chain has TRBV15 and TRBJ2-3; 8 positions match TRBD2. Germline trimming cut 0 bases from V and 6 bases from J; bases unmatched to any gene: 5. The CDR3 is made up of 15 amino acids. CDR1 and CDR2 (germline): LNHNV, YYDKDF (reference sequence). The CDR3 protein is CATSRDRREVDTQYF. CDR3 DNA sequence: TGTGCCACCAGCAGAGATAGGCGGGAGGTGGATACGCAGTATTTT.

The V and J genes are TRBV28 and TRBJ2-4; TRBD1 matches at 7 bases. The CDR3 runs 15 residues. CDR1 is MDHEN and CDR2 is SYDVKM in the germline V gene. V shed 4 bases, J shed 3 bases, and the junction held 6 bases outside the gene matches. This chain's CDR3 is CASSWGRDSKNIQYF. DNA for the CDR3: TGTGCCAGCAGTTGGGGTAGGGACAGCAAAAACATTCAGTACTTC.

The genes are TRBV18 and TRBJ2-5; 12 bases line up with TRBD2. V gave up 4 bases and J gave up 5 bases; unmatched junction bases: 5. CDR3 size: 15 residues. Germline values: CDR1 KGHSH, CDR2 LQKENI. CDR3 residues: CASSLGLAGPETQYF. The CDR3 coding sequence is TGTGCCAGCTCACTCGGACTAGCGGGACCGGAGACCCAGTACTTC.

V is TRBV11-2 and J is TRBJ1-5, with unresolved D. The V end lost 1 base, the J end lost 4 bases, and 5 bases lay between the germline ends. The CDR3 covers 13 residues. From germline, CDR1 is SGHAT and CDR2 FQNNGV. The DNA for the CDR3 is TGTGCCAGCAGCTTAGTCGAGAATCAGCCCCAGCATTTT. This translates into CASSLVENQPQHF. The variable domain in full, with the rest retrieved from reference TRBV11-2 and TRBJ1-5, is EAGVAQSPRYKIIEKRQSVAFWCNPISGHATLYWYQQILGQGPKLLIQFQNNGVVDDSQLPKDRFSAERLKGVDSTLKIQPAKLEDSAVYLCASSLVENQPQHFGDGTRLSIL.

The CDR3 sequence is CASSAGTGGSYNEQFF. CDR3 DNA: TGTGCCAGCAGCGCTGGGACGGGAGGTTCCTACAATGAGCAGTTCTTC. The V call is TRBV5-6, the J call TRBJ2-1, with TRBD2 matching over 7 bases. Germline V gene sequence: CDR1 SGHDT, CDR2 YYEEEE. Trimming removed 4 bases from V and 1 base from J; junction bases left unmatched: 8. This CDR3 contains 16 residues.